This record covers a single TCR beta chain. The antigen is undetermined. Clones were sequenced by immunoSEQ multiplex PCR, and TCRdb holds only the in-frame ones, with some missing. Among roughly 63,000 clones listed, 57% were seen once. The sample is drawn from a study of cytotoxic CD8 clonotypes in ibrutinib-treated CLL. Study findings and constraints: Few clonotypes were public, and these shrank or held steady under treatment.

Trimming took 5 bases from V and 5 from J; bases not matched to a gene: 9. From germline, CDR1 is SGHVS and CDR2 FQNEAQ. This CDR3 contains 16 residues. Sequences were derived from PBMCs, sampled after 12 months of ibrutinib treatment. The clonotype originates from a human donor with chronic lymphocytic leukemia. This chain uses TRBV7-8 with TRBJ2-5; 12 positions agree with TRBD2. In nucleotides, the CDR3 is TGTGCCAGCAGCCCTACTAGCGGGAGGCGTTGGGAGACCCAGTACTTC. Translating gives CASSPTSGRRWETQYF.